This T cell receptor (beta chain) was sequenced for a study of cytomegalovirus exposure and HLA in healthy donors. Notes on the study in general: Most TCR sequences showed up rarely, but some public TCRs showed up in many donors.

Remarks on this clone: What it binds is unknown.

Libraries were prepared by immunoSEQ multiplex PCR; TCRdb keeps only in-frame clonotypes and omits some of them. The sample shows roughly 68,000 clones, approximately 96% of them seen only once. Germline V gene sequence: CDR1 MNHEY, CDR2 SMNVEV (reference sequence). The CDR3 runs 12 residues. V lost 6 bases and J lost 6; bases outside the gene matches: 2. The material sequenced was PBMCs. This TCR came from a woman aged 18-35 years in good health and CMV-seropositive. The chain links TRBV27 to TRBJ2-1, with 7 bases aligning to TRBD1. The CDR3 loop is CASSYRGNEQFF. The DNA for the CDR3 is TGTGCCAGCAGCTACAGGGGCAATGAGCAGTTCTTC.